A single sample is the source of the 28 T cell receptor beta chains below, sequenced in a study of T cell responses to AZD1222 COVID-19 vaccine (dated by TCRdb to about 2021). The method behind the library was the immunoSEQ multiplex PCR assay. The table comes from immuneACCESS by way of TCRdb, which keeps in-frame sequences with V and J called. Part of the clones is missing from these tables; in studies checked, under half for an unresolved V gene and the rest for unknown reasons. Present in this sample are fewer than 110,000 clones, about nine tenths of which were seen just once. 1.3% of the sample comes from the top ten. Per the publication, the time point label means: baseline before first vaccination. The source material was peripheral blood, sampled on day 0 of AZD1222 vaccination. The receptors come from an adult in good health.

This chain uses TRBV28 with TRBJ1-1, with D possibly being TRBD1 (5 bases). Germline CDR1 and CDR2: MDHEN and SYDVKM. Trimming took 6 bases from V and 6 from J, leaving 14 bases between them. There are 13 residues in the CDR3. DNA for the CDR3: TGTGCCAGCAGCCCCCCCAGGGATCCTGAAGCTTTCTTT. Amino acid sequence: CASSPPRDPEAFF.

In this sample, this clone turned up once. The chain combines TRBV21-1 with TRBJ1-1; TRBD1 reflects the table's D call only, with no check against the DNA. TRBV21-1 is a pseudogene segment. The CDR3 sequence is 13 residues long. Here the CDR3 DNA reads TGTGCCAGCAGCAAAACACATAAGACAGCAGCTTTCTTT. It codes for CASSKTHKTAAFF.

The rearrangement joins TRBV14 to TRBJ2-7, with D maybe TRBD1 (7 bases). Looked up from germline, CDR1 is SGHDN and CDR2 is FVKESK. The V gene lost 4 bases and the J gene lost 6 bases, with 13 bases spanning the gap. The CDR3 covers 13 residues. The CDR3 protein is CASSRRGLVEQYF. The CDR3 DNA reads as TGTGCCAGCAGCCGGAGGGGGCTAGTCGAGCAGTACTTC.

The CDR3 region is CATSRVRRNTEAFF. The CDR3 nucleotides are TGTGCCACCAGCAGAGTTCGCCGAAACACTGAAGCTTTCTTT. The chain links TRBV15 to TRBJ1-1; the D is unclear. CDR1 LNHNV and CDR2 YYDKDF come from the germline V gene (reference sequence). Trimming shortened V by 1 base and J by 2 bases, and 8 bases separated the two germline ends. The CDR3 is made up of 14 amino acids. The whole variable domain, filled in from reference TRBV15 and TRBJ1-1, reads DAMVIQNPRYQVTQFGKPVTLSCSQTLNHNVMYWYQQKSSQAPKLLFHYYDKDFNNEADTPDNFQSRRPNTSFCFLDIRSPGLGDTAMYLCATSRVRRNTEAFFGQGTRLTVV.

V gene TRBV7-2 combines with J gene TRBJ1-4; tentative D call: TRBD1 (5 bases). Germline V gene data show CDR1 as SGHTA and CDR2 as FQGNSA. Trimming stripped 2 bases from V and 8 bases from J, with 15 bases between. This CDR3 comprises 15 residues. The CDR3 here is CASSLFRGAGEKLFF. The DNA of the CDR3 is TGTGCCAGCAGCTTATTCCGGGGCGCAGGAGAAAAACTGTTTTTT.

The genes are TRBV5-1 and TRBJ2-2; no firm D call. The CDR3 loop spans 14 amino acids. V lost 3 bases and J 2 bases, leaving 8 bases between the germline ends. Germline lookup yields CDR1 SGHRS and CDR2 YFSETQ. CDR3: CASSSLFNTGELFF. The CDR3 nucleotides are TGCGCCAGCAGCTCTCTGTTTAACACCGGGGAGCTGTTTTTT. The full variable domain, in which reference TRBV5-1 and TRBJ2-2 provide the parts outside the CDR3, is KAGVTQTPRYLIKTRGQQVTLSCSPISGHRSVSWYQQTPGQGLQFLFEYFSETQRNKGNFPGRFSGRQFSNSRSEMNVSTLELGDSALYLCASSSLFNTGELFFGEGSRLTVL.

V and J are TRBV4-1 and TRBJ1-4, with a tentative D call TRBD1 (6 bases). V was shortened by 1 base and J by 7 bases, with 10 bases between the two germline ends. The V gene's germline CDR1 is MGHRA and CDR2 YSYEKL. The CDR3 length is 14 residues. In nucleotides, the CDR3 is TGCGCCAGCAGCCAAGCAGGGGTCAGTGAAAAACTGTTTTTT. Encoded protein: CASSQAGVSEKLFF.

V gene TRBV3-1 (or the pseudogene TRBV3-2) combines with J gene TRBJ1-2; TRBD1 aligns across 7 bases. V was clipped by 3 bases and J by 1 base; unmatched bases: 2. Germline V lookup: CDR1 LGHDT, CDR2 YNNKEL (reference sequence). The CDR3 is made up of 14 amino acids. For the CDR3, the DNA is TGTGCCAGCAGCCAGGACAGGATTAACTATGGCTACACCTTC. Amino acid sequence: CASSQDRINYGYTF.

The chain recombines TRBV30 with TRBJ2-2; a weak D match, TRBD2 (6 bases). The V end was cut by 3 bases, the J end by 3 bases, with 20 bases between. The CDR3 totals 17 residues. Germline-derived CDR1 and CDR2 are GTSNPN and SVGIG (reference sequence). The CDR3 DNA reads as TGTGCCTGGAGGCGGGGCATTTTTCTTCGGGACACCGGGGAGCTGTTTTTT. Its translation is CAWRRGIFLRDTGELFF.

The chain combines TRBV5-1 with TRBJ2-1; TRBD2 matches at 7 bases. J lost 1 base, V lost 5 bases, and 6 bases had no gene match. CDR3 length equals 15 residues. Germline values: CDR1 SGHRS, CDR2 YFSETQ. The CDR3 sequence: CASRSTGGSYNEQFF. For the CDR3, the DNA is TGCGCCAGCAGAAGCACCGGGGGGTCCTACAATGAGCAGTTCTTC.

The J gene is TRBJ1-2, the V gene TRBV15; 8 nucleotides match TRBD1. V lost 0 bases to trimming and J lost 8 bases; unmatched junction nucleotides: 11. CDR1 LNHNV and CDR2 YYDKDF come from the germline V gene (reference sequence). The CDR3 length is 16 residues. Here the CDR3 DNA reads TGTGCCACCAGCAGAGACTCAGGACAGGGTCTTAAAGGCTACACCTTC. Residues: CATSRDSGQGLKGYTF.

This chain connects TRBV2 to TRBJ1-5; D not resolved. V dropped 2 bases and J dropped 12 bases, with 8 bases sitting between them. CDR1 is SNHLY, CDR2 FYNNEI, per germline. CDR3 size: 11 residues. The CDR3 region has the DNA TGTGCCAGCAGTGAACGAGGTCTCCAGCATTTT. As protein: CASSERGLQHF.

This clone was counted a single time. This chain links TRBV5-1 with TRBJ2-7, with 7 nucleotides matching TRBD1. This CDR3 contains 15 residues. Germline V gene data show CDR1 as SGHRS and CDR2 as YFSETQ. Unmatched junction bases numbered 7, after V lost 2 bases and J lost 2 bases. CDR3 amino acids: CASSFDRDWTYEQYF. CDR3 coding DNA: TGCGCCAGCAGCTTTGACAGGGATTGGACCTACGAGCAGTACTTC.

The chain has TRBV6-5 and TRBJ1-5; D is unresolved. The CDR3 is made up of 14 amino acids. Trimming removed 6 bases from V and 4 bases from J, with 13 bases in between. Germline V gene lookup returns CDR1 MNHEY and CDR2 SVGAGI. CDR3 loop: CASSNRGINQPQHF. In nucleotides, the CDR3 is TGTGCCAGCAGCAACCGGGGAATAAATCAGCCCCAGCATTTT.

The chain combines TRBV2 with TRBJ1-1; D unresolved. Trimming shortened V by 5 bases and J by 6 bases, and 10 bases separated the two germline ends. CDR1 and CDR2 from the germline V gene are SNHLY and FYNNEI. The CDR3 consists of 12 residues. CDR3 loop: CASSPDSSEAFF. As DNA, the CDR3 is TGTGCCAGCAGTCCCGATTCCTCTGAAGCTTTCTTT.

CDR3 coding DNA: TGTGCCAGCAGCTTTCGGGCCCCAAGCTCCTACAATGAGCAGTTCTTC. Translation gives CASSFRAPSSYNEQFF. V usage is TRBV7-8 and J usage is TRBJ2-1; D gene uncertain. Germline CDR1 reads SGHVS; CDR2 reads FQNEAQ. The CDR3 covers 16 residues. V lost 3 bases, J lost 0 bases, and 12 bases lay in between.

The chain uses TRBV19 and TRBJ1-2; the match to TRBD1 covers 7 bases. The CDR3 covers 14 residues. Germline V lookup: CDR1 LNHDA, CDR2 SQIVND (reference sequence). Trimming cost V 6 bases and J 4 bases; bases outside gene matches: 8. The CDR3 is CASRPLTGSYGYTF. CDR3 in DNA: TGTGCCAGTAGACCTTTGACAGGGAGCTATGGCTACACCTTC.

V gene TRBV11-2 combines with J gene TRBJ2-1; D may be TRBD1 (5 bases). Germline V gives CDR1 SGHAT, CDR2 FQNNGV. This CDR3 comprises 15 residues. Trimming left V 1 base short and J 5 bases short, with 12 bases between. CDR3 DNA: TGTGCCAGCAGCTTAGCTGCAGGGTTCAACAATGAGCAGTTCTTC. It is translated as CASSLAAGFNNEQFF. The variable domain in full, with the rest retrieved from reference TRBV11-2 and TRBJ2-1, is EAGVAQSPRYKIIEKRQSVAFWCNPISGHATLYWYQQILGQGPKLLIQFQNNGVVDDSQLPKDRFSAERLKGVDSTLKIQPAKLEDSAVYLCASSLAAGFNNEQFFGPGTRLTVL.

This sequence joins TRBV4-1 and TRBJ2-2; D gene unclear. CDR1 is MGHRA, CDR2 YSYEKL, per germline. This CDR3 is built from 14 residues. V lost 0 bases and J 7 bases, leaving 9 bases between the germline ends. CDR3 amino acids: CASSQDGIDGELFF. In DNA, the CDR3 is TGCGCCAGCAGCCAAGATGGGATCGACGGGGAGCTGTTTTTT.

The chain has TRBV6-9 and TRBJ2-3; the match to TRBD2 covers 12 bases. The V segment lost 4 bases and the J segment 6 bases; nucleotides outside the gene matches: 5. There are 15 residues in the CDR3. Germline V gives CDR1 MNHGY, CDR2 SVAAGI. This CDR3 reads CASSSPSGGADTQYF. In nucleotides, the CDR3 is TGTGCCAGCAGTTCCCCTAGCGGGGGGGCCGATACGCAGTATTTT.

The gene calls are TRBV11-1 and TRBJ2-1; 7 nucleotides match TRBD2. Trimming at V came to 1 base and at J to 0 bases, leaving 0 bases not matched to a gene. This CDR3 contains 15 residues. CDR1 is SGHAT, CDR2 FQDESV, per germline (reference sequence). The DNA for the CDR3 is TGTGCCAGCAGCTTAGGGACTAGCTCCTACAATGAGCAGTTCTTC. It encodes CASSLGTSSYNEQFF.

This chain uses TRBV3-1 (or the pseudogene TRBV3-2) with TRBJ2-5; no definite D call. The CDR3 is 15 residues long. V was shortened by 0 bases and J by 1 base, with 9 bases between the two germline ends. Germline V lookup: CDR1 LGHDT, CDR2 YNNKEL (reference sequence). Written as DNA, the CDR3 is TGTGCCAGCAGCCAAGATCTCGCAACCCAAGAGACCCAGTACTTC. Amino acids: CASSQDLATQETQYF.

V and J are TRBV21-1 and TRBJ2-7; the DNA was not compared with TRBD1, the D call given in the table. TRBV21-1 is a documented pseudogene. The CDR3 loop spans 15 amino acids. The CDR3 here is CASSKDAIQGYEQYF. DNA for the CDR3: TGTGCCAGCAGCAAAGACGCAATACAGGGCTACGAGCAGTACTTC.

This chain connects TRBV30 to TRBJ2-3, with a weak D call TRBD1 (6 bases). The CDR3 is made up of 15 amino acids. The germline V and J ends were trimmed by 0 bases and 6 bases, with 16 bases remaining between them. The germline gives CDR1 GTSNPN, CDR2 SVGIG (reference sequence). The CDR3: CAWSVKSGVGDTQYF. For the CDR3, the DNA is TGTGCCTGGAGTGTAAAATCAGGGGTGGGGGATACGCAGTATTTT.

The CDR3 protein is CASSLGRRHLNTEAFF. The CDR3, as DNA: TGTGCCAGCAGCTTAGGTAGGAGACATCTGAACACTGAAGCTTTCTTT. The chain recombines TRBV11-2 with TRBJ1-1; D not resolved. CDR3 length: 16 amino acids. Trimming shortened V by 1 base and J by 0 bases, and 12 bases separated the two germline ends. Germline CDR1 reads SGHAT; CDR2 reads FQNNGV.

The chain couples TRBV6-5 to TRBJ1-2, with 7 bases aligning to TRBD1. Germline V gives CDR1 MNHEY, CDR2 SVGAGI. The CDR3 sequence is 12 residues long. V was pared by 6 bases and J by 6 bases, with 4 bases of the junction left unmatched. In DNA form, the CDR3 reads TGTGCCAGCAGCTTCGACAGGGATGGCTACACCTTC. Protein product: CASSFDRDGYTF.

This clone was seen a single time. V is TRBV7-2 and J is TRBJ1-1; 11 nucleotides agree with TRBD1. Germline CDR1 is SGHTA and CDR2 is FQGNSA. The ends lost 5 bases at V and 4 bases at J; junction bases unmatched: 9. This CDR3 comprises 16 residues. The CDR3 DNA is TGTGCCAGCAGCAAACGGACAGGGGGCAGGGTCACTGAAGCTTTCTTT. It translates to CASSKRTGGRVTEAFF.

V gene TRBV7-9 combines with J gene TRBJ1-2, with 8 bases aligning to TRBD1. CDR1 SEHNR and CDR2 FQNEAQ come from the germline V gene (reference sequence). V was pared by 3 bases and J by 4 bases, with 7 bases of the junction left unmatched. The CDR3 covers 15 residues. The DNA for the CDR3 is TGTGCCAGCAGCTTCAGACAGGGGCTAATCTATGGCTACACCTTC. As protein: CASSFRQGLIYGYTF.